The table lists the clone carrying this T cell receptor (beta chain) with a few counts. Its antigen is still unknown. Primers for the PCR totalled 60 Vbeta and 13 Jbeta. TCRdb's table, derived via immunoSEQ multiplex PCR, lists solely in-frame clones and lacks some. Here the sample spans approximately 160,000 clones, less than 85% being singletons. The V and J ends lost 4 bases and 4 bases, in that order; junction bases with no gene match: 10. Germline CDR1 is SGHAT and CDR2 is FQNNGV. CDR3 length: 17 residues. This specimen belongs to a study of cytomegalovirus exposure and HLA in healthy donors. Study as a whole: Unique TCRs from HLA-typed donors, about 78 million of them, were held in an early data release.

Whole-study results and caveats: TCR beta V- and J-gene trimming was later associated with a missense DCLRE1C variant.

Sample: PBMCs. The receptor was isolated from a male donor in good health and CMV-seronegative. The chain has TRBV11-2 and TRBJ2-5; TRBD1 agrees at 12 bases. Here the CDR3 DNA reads TGTGCCAGCAGCTCATCTGGGGGGACAGGGGGCCGAGAGACCCAGTACTTC. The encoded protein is CASSSSGGTGGRETQYF.